Sequencing of this T cell receptor beta chain was carried out in a study of shared clonotypes between healthy human individuals. Naive CD8 cells were CD45RO-negative, positively selected for CCR7, excluding terminally differentiated effector memory CD45RA+ cells. The germline gives CDR1 SGHTS, CDR2 YDEGEE. The length of the CDR3 is 13 residues. Some clones are missing from TCRdb's copy, which holds only in-frame ones; the method was immunoSEQ multiplex PCR. The data contain roughly 2.1 million clones, under 95% of them singletons. The sample taken for sequencing was naive CD8+ T cells from PBMCs. The clonotype originates from a man aged 18 to 35 in good health. Some clones in this sample may be carry-over from other donors' samples. The chain joins TRBV5-8 to TRBJ2-2, with D possibly being TRBD2 (6 bases). The CDR3 DNA reads as TGTGCTCCGGGAGCCCCGAACACCGGGGAGCTGTTTTTT. Encoded protein: CAPGAPNTGELFF.